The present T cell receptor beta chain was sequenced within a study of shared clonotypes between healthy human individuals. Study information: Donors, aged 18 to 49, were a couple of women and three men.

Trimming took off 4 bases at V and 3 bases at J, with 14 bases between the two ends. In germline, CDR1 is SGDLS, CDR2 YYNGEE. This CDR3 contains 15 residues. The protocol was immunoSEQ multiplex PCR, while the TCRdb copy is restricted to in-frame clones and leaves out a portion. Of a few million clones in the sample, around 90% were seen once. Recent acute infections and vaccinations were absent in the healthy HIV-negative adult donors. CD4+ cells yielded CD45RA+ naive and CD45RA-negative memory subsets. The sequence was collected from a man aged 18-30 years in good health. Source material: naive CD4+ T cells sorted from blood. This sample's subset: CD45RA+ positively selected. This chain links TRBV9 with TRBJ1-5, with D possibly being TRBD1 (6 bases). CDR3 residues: CASSPGGGLNQPQHF. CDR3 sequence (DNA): TGTGCCAGCAGCCCGGGGGGGGGCCTCAATCAGCCCCAGCATTTT.